The clone carrying this TCR beta chain showed up many times. Alpha and beta constant-region primers primed reverse transcription of around 500 ng RNA. Each of the alpha and beta chains got its own library through chain-specific third strand synthesis with indices. Using its own MiXCR run on the 5' RACE reads, TCRdb lists one record per CDR3 protein. The table includes around 16,000 distinct CDR3 sequences, more than 8.5% detected once. The CDR3 loop spans 13 amino acids. V lost 1 base and J lost 3, with 7 bases in between. The germline V gene has CDR1 SGHTA and CDR2 FQGNSA. No cell fractionation was done, so the repertoire covers all unsorted peripheral blood T cells. This entry comes from a study of HIV-infected patients and healthy controls.

The rearrangement uses TRBV7-2 and TRBJ2-7; no firm D call. The receptor was isolated from an adult in good health. Sequencing was done on a sample of blood. CDR3 amino acids: CASSLGPDYEQYV. Here the CDR3 DNA reads TGTGCCAGCAGCTTAGGTCCCGACTACGAGCAGTACGTC.